This T cell receptor (beta chain) was captured by sequencing in a study of regulatory T cells in long-lasting Graves disease. Study results and caveats: Study of thyroid tissue was not done, with only peripheral blood studied.

CDR3 regions were amplified by Arm-PCR using iRepertoire HTBI primers to build TCR beta libraries. One entry per CDR3 protein results from TCRdb running MiXCR on the multiplex PCR reads. The data hold around 400,000 distinct CDR3 sequences, with roughly 25% observed a single time. V was pared by 3 bases and J by 0 bases, with 9 bases between. Germline V gene data show CDR1 as SQVTM and CDR2 as ANQGSEA. CDR3 length equals 14 residues. Noted time point: persistent/refractory GD, antithyroid drugs over 5 years with positive TRAb. Making the TCR library involved RNA that had been extracted from PBMCs. On this clonotype itself: Its cognate antigen is unknown.

Sequencing was performed on peripheral blood mononuclear cells (PBMCs), taken when the disease was refractory, from a patient treated with antithyroid drugs. This sequence joins TRBV29-1 and TRBJ2-4; D call uncertain. The sequence came from a woman aged 40 to 49 with Graves disease. The CDR3 protein is CSVEAILAKNIQYF. In DNA, the CDR3 is TGCAGCGTTGAGGCAATTTTAGCCAAAAACATTCAGTACTTC.